The clone carrying this T cell receptor (beta chain) was counted only a few times. Its antigen is not known. This sample's TCRbeta library carried unique molecular identifier barcodes. TCRdb re-analysed the PCR reads in MiXCR, keeping a single row per CDR3 protein. The table records about 420,000 distinct CDR3 sequences, about 16% of them present only once. This record comes from a study of T-cell reconstitution after alpha-beta-depleted transplantation in children. The study's findings and limits: Surviving thymic progenitors and recipient T cells were the source of high TCRbeta diversity at day 60 in some patients.

Source: PBMCs, mostly from graft donor cells, taken 360 days after TCRalphabeta/CD19-depleted stem cell transplant. This receptor was obtained from a boy less than two years old who had a stem cell transplant for Wiskott-Aldrich syndrome, so the T cells may come from the graft donor.

The CDR3 region is CASSLVTGTSDYEQFF. The CDR3 region has the DNA TGTGCCAGCAGCTTAGTTACCGGGACTAGCGACTATGAGCAGTTCTTC. This chain links TRBV7-8 with TRBJ2-1; 10 bases line up with TRBD2. V trimming: 1 base; J trimming: 8 bases; junction bases outside the gene matches: 8. The CDR3 is 16 residues long. CDR1 and CDR2 from the germline V gene are SGHVS and FQNEAQ.